The clone carrying this T cell receptor beta chain was counted between two and nine times. The sample comes from a study of cytomegalovirus exposure and HLA in healthy donors. The length of the CDR3 is 14 residues. CDR1 and CDR2 (germline): GTSNPN, SVGIG (reference sequence). The V and J ends lost 0 bases and 4 bases respectively, with 12 bases between them. Assay: immunoSEQ multiplex PCR; the TCRdb copy retains only in-frame clones and omits some. The table lists under 250,000 clones, roughly 89% of them singletons, with 2.5% to 3% in the top ten. Material for sequencing was PBMCs. This receptor was identified in a man in his late teens or twenties in good health and CMV-seronegative. The chain recombines TRBV30 with TRBJ1-1, with D maybe TRBD1 (6 bases). CDR3 in DNA: TGTGCCTGGAGTGTAGGGGGGGAAGGCACTGAAGCTTTCTTT. Translated, it gives CAWSVGGEGTEAFF. The complete variable domain, with remaining parts taken from reference TRBV30 and TRBJ1-1, reads SQTIHQWPATLVQPVGSPLSLECTVEGTSNPNLYWYRQAAGRGLQLLFYSVGIGQISSEVPQNLSASRPQDRQFILSSKKLLLSDSGFYLCAWSVGGEGTEAFFGQGTRLTVV.